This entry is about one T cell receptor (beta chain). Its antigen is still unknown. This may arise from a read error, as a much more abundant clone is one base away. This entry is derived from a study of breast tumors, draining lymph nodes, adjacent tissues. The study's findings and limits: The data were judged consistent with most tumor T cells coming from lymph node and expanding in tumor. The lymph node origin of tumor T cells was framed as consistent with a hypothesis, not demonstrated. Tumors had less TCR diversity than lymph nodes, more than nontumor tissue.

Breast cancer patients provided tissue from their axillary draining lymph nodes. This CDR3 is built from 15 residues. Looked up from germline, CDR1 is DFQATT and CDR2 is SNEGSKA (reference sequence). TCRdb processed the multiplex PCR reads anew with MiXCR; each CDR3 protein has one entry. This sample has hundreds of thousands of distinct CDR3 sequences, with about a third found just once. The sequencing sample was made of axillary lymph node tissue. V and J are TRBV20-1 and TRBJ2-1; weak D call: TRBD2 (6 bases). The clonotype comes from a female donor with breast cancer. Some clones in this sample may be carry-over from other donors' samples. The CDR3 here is CSARAWAGSSNGQFF. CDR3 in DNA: TGCAGTGCTAGGGCCTGGGCGGGAAGTTCCAATGGGCAGTTCTTC.